Only a few counts were recorded for the clone carrying this TCR beta chain. Its target is unknown. The data originate from a study of T cells in Graves' hyperthyroidism and ophthalmopathy. Points from the study as a whole: Ophthalmopathy was model-predicted a median about 6.7 months pre-onset.

CDR1 and CDR2 (germline): SEHNR, FQNEAQ (reference sequence). Trimming cost V 3 bases and J 7 bases, with 12 bases left between them. This CDR3 has 14 amino acids. Amplified TCR beta CDR3 regions derived from RNA transcripts. First-round RT-PCR with HTBI primers amplified the TCR CDR3 region. TCRdb reanalysed the multiplex PCR reads using MiXCR and keeps one entry per CDR3 protein. This table holds around 600,000 distinct CDR3 sequences, just under 45% found once. V gene TRBV7-9 combines with J gene TRBJ1-4; maybe TRBD1 (5 bases). This clonotype originated in an adult man with Graves' disease, either hyperthyroidism or ophthalmopathy (not recorded which). The sequencing sample was made of peripheral blood or thyroid tissue (not recorded which). The DNA of the CDR3 is TGTGCCAGCAGCTTGGTGGCAGGGAGTGAAAAACTGTTTTTT. Translating gives CASSLVAGSEKLFF.